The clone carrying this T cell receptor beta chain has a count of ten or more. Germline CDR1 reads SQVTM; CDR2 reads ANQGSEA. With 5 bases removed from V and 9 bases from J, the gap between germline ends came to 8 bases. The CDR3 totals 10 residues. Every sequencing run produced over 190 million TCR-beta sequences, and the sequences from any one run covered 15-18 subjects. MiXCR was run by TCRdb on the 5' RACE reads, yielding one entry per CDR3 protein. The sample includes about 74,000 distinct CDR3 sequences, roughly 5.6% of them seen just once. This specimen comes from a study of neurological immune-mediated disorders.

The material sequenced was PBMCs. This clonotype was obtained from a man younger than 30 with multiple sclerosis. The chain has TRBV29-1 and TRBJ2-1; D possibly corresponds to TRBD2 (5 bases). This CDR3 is CSVRESEQFF. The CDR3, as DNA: TGCAGCGTTAGGGAGAGTGAGCAGTTCTTC.